This is a list of T cell receptor beta chains from one sample in a study of blood T cell repertoires in COVID-19. Data came from immunoSEQ multiplex PCR; TCRdb stores just in-frame clones and leaves some out. The sample consists of approximately 380,000 clones, around 85% of them appearing once. The material sequenced was peripheral blood. These receptors all stem from a woman aged 18-29 years with acute or convalescent COVID-19. CDR3s include the opening cysteine and the closing phenylalanine or tryptophan. A D gene is named only where the DNA matches it firmly. Expanded clones get a size class; other rows say once, few or many, or leave the size out.

abundance,v_gene,d_gene,j_gene,CDR3nt,CDR3aa
NA,TRBV5-6,TRBD2,TRBJ2-3,TGTGCCAGCAGCTTGAGGGTAGCGGGAGTCCGGACAGATACGCAGTATTTT,CASSLRVAGVRTDTQYF
NA,TRBV19,TRBD1,TRBJ2-2,TGTGCCAGTAGTTCCGGGACAGGGGAGTCCGGGGAGCTGTTTTTT,CASSSGTGESGELFF
once,TRBV4-1,TRBD2,TRBJ2-3,TGCGCCAGCAGCCACGGAGTAGGACTAGCGAAGGCAGATACGCAGTATTTT,CASSHGVGLAKADTQYF
NA,TRBV4-1,NA,TRBJ1-5,TGCGCCAGCAGCCAAGCGGAGGGGATTAATAGCAATCAGCCCCAGCATTTT,CASSQAEGINSNQPQHF
NA,TRBV5-4,TRBD1,TRBJ2-7,TGTGCCAGCAGCTCCGGGGACAGCTCCTACGAGCAGTACTTC,CASSSGDSSYEQYF
once,TRBV5-4,TRBD1,TRBJ2-7,TGTGCCAGCAGCTTAGGATCGGGTAACAGGGGCTACGAGCAGTACTTC,CASSLGSGNRGYEQYF
NA,TRBV11-2,TRBD2,TRBJ2-3,TGTGCCAGCAGCTTAGGAGCTAGCGGGAGTGGTTCAGATACGCAGTATTTT,CASSLGASGSGSDTQYF
NA,TRBV7-2,NA,TRBJ1-6,TGTGCCAGCAGCCAAGGGGTCCTTTATAATTCACCCCTCCACTTT,CASSQGVLYNSPLHF
NA,TRBV6-6,TRBD1,TRBJ1-5,TGTGCCAGCAGTTACTCGCGGGACAGGGGAAATCAGCCCCAGCATTTT,CASSYSRDRGNQPQHF
NA,TRBV9,TRBD1,TRBJ1-1,TGTGCCAGCAGCACACGACCTGGGACAGGGAAGGAGGACACTGAAGCTTTCTTT,CASSTRPGTGKEDTEAFF
NA,TRBV6-5,TRBD1,TRBJ1-4,TGTGCCAGCAATACCGGGACAGGGGGCGGAAAACTGTTTTTT,CASNTGTGGGKLFF
NA,TRBV2,NA,TRBJ2-7,TGTGCCAGCAGTGAATTAGCGGTTTCCTACGAGCAGTACTTC,CASSELAVSYEQYF
NA,TRBV7-9,NA,TRBJ1-5,TGTGCCAGCAGCTTATATGTGACAGGCTCGGATGGTCAGCCCCAGCATTTT,CASSLYVTGSDGQPQHF
NA,TRBV29-1,TRBD2,TRBJ2-3,TGCAGCGTTGCTAGCGGGGGGTTAGTAGATACGCAGTATTTT,CSVASGGLVDTQYF
NA,TRBV27,NA,TRBJ2-7,TGTGCCAGCAGTCCTGCAGTACAGGGAAGGGAGCAGTACTTC,CASSPAVQGREQYF
once,TRBV28,TRBD1,TRBJ2-7,TGTGCCAGCAGCCCGCTCTCGGGACAGGTAGCTTACGAGCAGTACTTC,CASSPLSGQVAYEQYF
NA,TRBV15,NA,TRBJ2-7,TGTGCCACCAGCACAACCAGACAGGAGAGCTCCTACGAGCAGTACTTC,CATSTTRQESSYEQYF
NA,TRBV11-2,TRBD1,TRBJ2-3,TGTGCCAGCAGCCCGACAGGGGGCGGGTATACGCAGTATTTT,CASSPTGGGYTQYF
NA,TRBV20-1,NA,TRBJ2-3,TGCAGTGCTAGTGTCGGGACAAATCAGTATTTT,CSASVGTNQYF
NA,TRBV10-2,TRBD2,TRBJ2-1,TGCGCCAGCAGTGAGTCCCTAGCGGGAGCGGGAGCCTACAATGAGCAGTTCTTC,CASSESLAGAGAYNEQFF
NA,TRBV9,NA,TRBJ2-3,TGTGCCAGCAGCGTTGGAGGATGGCAGTATTTT,CASSVGGWQYF
NA,TRBV5-1,NA,TRBJ1-1,TGCGCCAGCAGCTTGGGTCCCCGGGGGGAGTACACTGAAGCTTTCTTT,CASSLGPRGEYTEAFF
NA,TRBV6-5,NA,TRBJ2-7,TGTGCCAGCAGTTACCTAGGACAGTCCTACGAGCAGTACTTC,CASSYLGQSYEQYF
NA,TRBV9,TRBD1,TRBJ2-1,TGTGCCAGCAGCATCGGGACAGGGGCGTTTGAGCAGTTCTTC,CASSIGTGAFEQFF
few,TRBV28,TRBD1,TRBJ1-2,TGTGCCAGCAGTGGGACAGGGGTTTACTATGGCTACACCTTC,CASSGTGVYYGYTF
NA,TRBV24-1,NA,TRBJ1-3,TGTGCCACCAGTGCTACGGGAGACTCTGGAAACACCATATATTTT,CATSATGDSGNTIYF
NA,TRBV5-1,NA,TRBJ1-2,TGCGCCAGCAGCTTGTTGGAGAACTATGGCTACACCTTC,CASSLLENYGYTF
NA,TRBV28,NA,TRBJ1-2,TGTGCCAGCAGTTTTTCGGGTGGCTACACCTTC,CASSFSGGYTF
once,TRBV27,NA,TRBJ1-3,TGTGCCAGCAGGTCCAACTCTGGAAACACCATATATTTT,CASRSNSGNTIYF
NA,TRBV11-3,NA,TRBJ2-1,TGTGCCAGCAGCTATCGAACAGGGGACTCGAACGACAATGAGCAGTTCTTC,CASSYRTGDSNDNEQFF
NA,TRBV5-6,NA,TRBJ2-1,TGTGCCAGCAGCTTGAACAGTTACAATGAGCAGTTCTTC,CASSLNSYNEQFF
NA,TRBV7-2,TRBD1,TRBJ1-2,TGTGCCAGCAGCTTAGTGGGACAGAACTATGGCTACACCTTC,CASSLVGQNYGYTF
NA,TRBV6-4,NA,TRBJ2-2,TGTGCCAGCACTCTATTGGGGGGTAGGGACACCGGGGAGCTGTTTTTT,CASTLLGGRDTGELFF
NA,TRBV28,NA,TRBJ2-7,TGTGCCAGCAGCCATGGGCGGAGGATCTACGAGCAGTACTTC,CASSHGRRIYEQYF
NA,TRBV12-5,TRBD1,TRBJ1-2,TGTGCTAGTGGCCCCCCGGACAGGGCGGCTGGCTACACCTTC,CASGPPDRAAGYTF
NA,TRBV9,NA,TRBJ2-7,TGTGCCAGCAGCGTAGGACAGGACAGCTCCTACGAGCAGTACTTC,CASSVGQDSSYEQYF
NA,TRBV6-5,TRBD2,TRBJ2-7,TGTGCCAGCAGCCCCGGGGGGGGCACCTACGAGCAGTACTTC,CASSPGGGTYEQYF
NA,TRBV4-1,NA,TRBJ2-1,TGCGCCAGCAGCCAAGATTCCGAGTTTGAGGATGAGCAGTTCTTC,CASSQDSEFEDEQFF
NA,TRBV6-5,NA,TRBJ2-1,TGTGCCAGCAGCTGGCTAGCGACCTACAATGAGCAGTTCTTC,CASSWLATYNEQFF
NA,TRBV28,TRBD1,TRBJ1-2,TGTGCCAGCAGTCTACAGGGGGCGCTGGGCTACACCTTC,CASSLQGALGYTF